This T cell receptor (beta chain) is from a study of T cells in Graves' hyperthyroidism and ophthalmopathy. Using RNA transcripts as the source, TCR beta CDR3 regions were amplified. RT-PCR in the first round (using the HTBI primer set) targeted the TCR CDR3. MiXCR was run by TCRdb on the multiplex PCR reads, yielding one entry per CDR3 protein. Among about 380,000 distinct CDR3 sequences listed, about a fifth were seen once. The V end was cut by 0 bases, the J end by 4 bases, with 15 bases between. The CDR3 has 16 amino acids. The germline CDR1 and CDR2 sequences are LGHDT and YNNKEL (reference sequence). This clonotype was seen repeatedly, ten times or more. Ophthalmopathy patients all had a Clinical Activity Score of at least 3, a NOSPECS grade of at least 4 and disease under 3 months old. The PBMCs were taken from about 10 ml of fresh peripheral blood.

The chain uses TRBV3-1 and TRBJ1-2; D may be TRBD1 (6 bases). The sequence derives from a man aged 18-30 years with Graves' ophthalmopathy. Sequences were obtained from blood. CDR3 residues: CASSQDLAQGFYGYTF. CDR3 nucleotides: TGTGCCAGCAGCCAAGATCTTGCGCAGGGGTTCTATGGCTACACCTTC. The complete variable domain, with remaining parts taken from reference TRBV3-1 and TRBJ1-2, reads DTAVSQTPKYLVTQMGNDKSIKCEQNLGHDTMYWYKQDSKKFLKIMFSYNNKELIINETVPNRFSPKSPDKAHLNLHINSLELGDSAVYFCASSQDLAQGFYGYTFGSGTRLTVV.